Listed below are T cell receptor beta chains from one sample, sequenced in a study of CD4+ T cells in melanoma. TCRdb's table, derived via immunoSEQ multiplex PCR, lists solely in-frame clones and lacks some. Found here are about 55,000 clones, nearly 70% of them singletons; the top ten hold approximately 5%. Sequencing was performed on tumor tissue. All receptors come from a human donor with melanoma. Both conserved end residues are trimmed from each CDR3. The order of the fields is D gene, CDR3 length, J gene, V gene, CDR3 protein. D genes are given only for firm matches.

D gene: TRBD1
CDR3 length: 16
J gene: TRBJ1-6
V gene: TRBV7-3
CDR3 protein: ASSLTGGRDSFNSPLH

D gene: NA
CDR3 length: 12
J gene: TRBJ1-3
V gene: TRBV28
CDR3 protein: ASSLRGPGNTIY

D gene: NA
CDR3 length: 16
J gene: TRBJ2-5
V gene: TRBV9
CDR3 protein: ASSHSAAGIGYQETQY

D gene: NA
CDR3 length: 13
J gene: TRBJ2-7
V gene: TRBV4-1
CDR3 protein: ASSQATADPYEQY

D gene: TRBD1
CDR3 length: 11
J gene: TRBJ1-1
V gene: TRBV11-2
CDR3 protein: ASSVNRGTEAF

D gene: NA
CDR3 length: 12
J gene: TRBJ1-5
V gene: TRBV29-1
CDR3 protein: SVETPDSNQPQH

D gene: TRBD2
CDR3 length: 13
J gene: TRBJ2-7
V gene: TRBV7-2
CDR3 protein: ASSSSAGGPYEQY

D gene: NA
CDR3 length: 13
J gene: TRBJ2-2
V gene: TRBV2
CDR3 protein: ASSEPGGATGELF

D gene: NA
CDR3 length: 10
J gene: TRBJ2-5
V gene: TRBV7-9
CDR3 protein: ASSIGQETQY

D gene: NA
CDR3 length: 19
J gene: TRBJ2-1
V gene: TRBV21-1
CDR3 protein: ASSKGPGTSGARSSYNEQF

D gene: NA
CDR3 length: 11
J gene: TRBJ1-2
V gene: TRBV30
CDR3 protein: AWTPGQDYGYT

D gene: TRBD1
CDR3 length: 16
J gene: TRBJ2-6
V gene: TRBV4-1
CDR3 protein: ASSQVGTGLAGANVLT

D gene: NA
CDR3 length: 13
J gene: TRBJ1-1
V gene: TRBV28
CDR3 protein: ASSPRGSWSTEAF

D gene: NA
CDR3 length: 14
J gene: TRBJ2-7
V gene: TRBV7-9
CDR3 protein: ASSPPDMENSYEQY

D gene: NA
CDR3 length: 11
J gene: TRBJ2-7
V gene: TRBV28
CDR3 protein: AIRTEGTYEQY

D gene: NA
CDR3 length: 12
J gene: TRBJ1-6
V gene: TRBV18
CDR3 protein: ASSLEQGNSPLH

D gene: TRBD2
CDR3 length: 14
J gene: TRBJ2-3
V gene: TRBV10-3
CDR3 protein: AISGPSGGSTDTQY

D gene: NA
CDR3 length: 10
J gene: TRBJ1-5
V gene: TRBV28
CDR3 protein: ASTRSNQPQH

D gene: NA
CDR3 length: 14
J gene: TRBJ1-2
V gene: TRBV5-1
CDR3 protein: ASSLVGGQGGYGYT

D gene: NA
CDR3 length: 11
J gene: TRBJ1-1
V gene: TRBV5-5
CDR3 protein: ASSQTGDTEAF

D gene: NA
CDR3 length: 11
J gene: TRBJ2-7
V gene: TRBV2
CDR3 protein: ASSRDGAYEQY

D gene: TRBD1
CDR3 length: 12
J gene: TRBJ1-1
V gene: TRBV5-6
CDR3 protein: ASSLGQGVTEAF

D gene: NA
CDR3 length: 10
J gene: TRBJ1-2
V gene: TRBV4-1
CDR3 protein: ASSQVSSTVI

D gene: TRBD2
CDR3 length: 13
J gene: TRBJ2-7
V gene: TRBV15
CDR3 protein: ATSRQTSGGVEQY

D gene: NA
CDR3 length: 9
J gene: TRBJ2-2
V gene: TRBV7-2
CDR3 protein: AISMGGELF

D gene: TRBD2
CDR3 length: 12
J gene: TRBJ2-3
V gene: TRBV29-1
CDR3 protein: SVTSGDSTDTQY

D gene: NA
CDR3 length: 12
J gene: TRBJ1-2
V gene: TRBV30
CDR3 protein: AWRVQGANYGYT

D gene: TRBD1
CDR3 length: 12
J gene: TRBJ2-3
V gene: TRBV2
CDR3 protein: ASNDRGYEDTQY

D gene: NA
CDR3 length: 12
J gene: TRBJ1-5
V gene: TRBV5-4
CDR3 protein: ASSLGQGGQPQH

D gene: TRBD1
CDR3 length: 13
J gene: TRBJ1-1
V gene: TRBV23-1
CDR3 protein: ASSRAGGKGTEAF

D gene: NA
CDR3 length: 14
J gene: TRBJ2-5
V gene: TRBV4-1
CDR3 protein: ASSHRPRVGAETQY

D gene: TRBD1
CDR3 length: 14
J gene: TRBJ2-7
V gene: TRBV28
CDR3 protein: ASSLSPGTGSNEQY